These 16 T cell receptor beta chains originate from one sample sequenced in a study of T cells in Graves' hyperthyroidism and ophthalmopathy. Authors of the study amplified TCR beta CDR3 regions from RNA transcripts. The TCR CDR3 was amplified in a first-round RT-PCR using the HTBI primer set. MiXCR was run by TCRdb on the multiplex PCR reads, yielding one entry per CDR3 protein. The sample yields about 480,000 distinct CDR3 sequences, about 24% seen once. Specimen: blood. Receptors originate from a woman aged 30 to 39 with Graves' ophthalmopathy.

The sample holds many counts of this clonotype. The CDR3 spells CASSPDQGADYGYTF. CDR3 nucleotides: TGCGCCAGCAGCCCAGATCAGGGGGCTGACTATGGCTACACCTTC. The chain combines TRBV5-1 with TRBJ1-2, with 8 nucleotides matching TRBD1. Trimming took 4 bases from V and 3 from J; bases not matched to a gene: 8. The CDR3 loop spans 15 amino acids. Germline CDR1 SGHRS, CDR2 YFSETQ.

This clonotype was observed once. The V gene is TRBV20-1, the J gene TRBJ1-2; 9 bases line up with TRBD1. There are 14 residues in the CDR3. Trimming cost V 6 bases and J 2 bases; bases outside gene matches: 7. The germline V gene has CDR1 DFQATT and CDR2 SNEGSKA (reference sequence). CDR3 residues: CSAKGQGRNYGYTF. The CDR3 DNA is TGCAGTGCGAAAGGACAGGGGAGAAACTATGGCTACACCTTC.

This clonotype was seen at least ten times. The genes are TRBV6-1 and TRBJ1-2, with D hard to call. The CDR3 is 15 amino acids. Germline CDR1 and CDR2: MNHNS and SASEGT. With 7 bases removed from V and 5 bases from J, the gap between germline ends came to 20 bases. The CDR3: CASTSGWADWYGYTF. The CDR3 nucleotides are TGTGCCAGCACCTCCGGTTGGGCAGATTGGTATGGCTACACCTTC.

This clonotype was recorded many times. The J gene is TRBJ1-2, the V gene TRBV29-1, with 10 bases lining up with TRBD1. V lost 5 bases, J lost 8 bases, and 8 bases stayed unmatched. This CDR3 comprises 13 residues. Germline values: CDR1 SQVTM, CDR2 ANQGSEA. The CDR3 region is CSVTGTGVGGYTF. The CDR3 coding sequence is TGCAGCGTTACAGGGACAGGGGTAGGCGGCTACACCTTC.

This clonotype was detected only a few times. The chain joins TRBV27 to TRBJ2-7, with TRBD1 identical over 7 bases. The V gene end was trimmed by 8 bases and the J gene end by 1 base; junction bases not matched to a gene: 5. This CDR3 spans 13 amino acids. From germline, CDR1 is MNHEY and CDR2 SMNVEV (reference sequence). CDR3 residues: CASRKDRSYEQYF. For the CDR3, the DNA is TGTGCCAGCCGTAAGGACAGGTCCTACGAGCAGTACTTC.

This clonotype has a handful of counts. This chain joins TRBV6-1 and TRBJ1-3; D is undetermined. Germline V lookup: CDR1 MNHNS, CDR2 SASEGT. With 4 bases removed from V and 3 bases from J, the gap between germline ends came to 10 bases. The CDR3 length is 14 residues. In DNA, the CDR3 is TGTGCCAGCAGTGGGACGGGTTATGGAAACACCATATATTTT. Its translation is CASSGTGYGNTIYF.

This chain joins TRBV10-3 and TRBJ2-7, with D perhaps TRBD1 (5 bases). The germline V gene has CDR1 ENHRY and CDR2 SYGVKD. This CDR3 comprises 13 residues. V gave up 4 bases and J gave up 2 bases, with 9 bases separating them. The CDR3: CAISVLGAYEQYF. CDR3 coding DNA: TGTGCCATCAGTGTTCTAGGGGCCTACGAGCAGTACTTC.

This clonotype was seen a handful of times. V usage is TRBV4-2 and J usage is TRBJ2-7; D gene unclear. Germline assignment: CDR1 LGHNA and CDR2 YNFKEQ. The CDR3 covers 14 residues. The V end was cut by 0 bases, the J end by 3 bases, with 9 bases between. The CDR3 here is CASSQDVDGYEQYF. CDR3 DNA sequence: TGTGCCAGCAGCCAAGATGTCGACGGCTACGAGCAGTACTTC.

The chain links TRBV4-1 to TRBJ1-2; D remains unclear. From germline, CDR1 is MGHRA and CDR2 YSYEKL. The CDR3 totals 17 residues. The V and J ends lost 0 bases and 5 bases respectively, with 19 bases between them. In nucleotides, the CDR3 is TGCGCCAGCAGCCAAGATGTACGAACGTTAAGGGAGTATGGCTACACCTTC. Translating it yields CASSQDVRTLREYGYTF.

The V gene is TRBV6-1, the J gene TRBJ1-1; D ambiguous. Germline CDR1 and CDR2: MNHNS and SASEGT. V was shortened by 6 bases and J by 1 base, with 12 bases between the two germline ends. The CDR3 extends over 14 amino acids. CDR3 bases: TGTGCCAGCAGCTCTGGGAGGTGGAACACTGAAGCTTTCTTT. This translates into CASSSGRWNTEAFF.

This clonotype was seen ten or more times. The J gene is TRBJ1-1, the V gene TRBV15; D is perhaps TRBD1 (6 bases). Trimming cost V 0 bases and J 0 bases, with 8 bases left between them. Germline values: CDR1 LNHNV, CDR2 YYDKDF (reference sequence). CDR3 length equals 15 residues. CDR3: CATSRETGLNTEAFF. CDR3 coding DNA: TGTGCCACCAGCAGAGAGACAGGACTGAACACTGAAGCTTTCTTT.

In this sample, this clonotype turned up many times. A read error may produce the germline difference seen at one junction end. Here the CDR3 reads CASSLEGGYEQYF. The CDR3 coding sequence is TGTGCCAGCAGTTTAGAAGGCGGATACGAGCAGTACTTC. The chain joins TRBV7-9 to TRBJ2-7; D is uncertain. CDR1 is SEHNR and CDR2 is FQNEAQ in the germline V gene (reference sequence). The CDR3 loop spans 13 amino acids.

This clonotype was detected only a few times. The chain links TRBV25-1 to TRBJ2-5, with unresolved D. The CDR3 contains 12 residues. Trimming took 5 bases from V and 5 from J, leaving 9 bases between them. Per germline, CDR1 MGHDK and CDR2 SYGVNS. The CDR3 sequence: CASSYFGETQYF. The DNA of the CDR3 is TGTGCCAGCAGTTACTTTGGGGAGACCCAGTACTTC.

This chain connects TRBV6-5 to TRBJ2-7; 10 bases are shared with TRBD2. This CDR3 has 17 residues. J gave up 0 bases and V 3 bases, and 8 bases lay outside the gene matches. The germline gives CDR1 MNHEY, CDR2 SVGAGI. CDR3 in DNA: TGTGCCAGCAGTTATACGGAAGCGGGAGGGAGCTCCTACGAGCAGTACTTC. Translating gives CASSYTEAGGSSYEQYF.

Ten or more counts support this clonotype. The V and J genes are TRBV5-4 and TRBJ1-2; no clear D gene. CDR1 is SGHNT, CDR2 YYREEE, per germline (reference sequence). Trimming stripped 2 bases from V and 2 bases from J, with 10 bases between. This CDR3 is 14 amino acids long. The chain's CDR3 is CASSFSALNYGYTF. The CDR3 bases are TGTGCCAGCAGCTTTAGTGCGTTGAACTATGGCTACACCTTC.

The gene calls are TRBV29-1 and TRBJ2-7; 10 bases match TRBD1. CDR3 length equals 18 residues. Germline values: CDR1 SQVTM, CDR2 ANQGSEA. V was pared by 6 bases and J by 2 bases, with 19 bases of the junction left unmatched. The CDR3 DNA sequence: TGCAGCGTAGCACTAACATACACCGGACAGGGGGTAACCTACGAGCAGTACTTC. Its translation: CSVALTYTGQGVTYEQYF.